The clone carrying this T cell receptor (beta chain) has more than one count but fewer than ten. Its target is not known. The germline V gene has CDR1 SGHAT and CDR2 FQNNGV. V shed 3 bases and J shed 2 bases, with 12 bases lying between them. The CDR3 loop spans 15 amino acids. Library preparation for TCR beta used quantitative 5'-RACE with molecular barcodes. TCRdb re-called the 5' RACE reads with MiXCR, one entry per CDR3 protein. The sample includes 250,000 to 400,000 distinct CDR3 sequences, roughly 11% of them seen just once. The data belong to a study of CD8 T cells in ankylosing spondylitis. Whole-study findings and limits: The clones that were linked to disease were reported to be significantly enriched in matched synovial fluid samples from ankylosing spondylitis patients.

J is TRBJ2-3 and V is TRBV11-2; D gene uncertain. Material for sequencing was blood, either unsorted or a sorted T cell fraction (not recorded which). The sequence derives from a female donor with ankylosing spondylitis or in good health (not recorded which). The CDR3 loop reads CASSFVRSITDTQYF. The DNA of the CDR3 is TGTGCCAGCAGCTTTGTAAGGAGTATCACAGATACGCAGTATTTT.